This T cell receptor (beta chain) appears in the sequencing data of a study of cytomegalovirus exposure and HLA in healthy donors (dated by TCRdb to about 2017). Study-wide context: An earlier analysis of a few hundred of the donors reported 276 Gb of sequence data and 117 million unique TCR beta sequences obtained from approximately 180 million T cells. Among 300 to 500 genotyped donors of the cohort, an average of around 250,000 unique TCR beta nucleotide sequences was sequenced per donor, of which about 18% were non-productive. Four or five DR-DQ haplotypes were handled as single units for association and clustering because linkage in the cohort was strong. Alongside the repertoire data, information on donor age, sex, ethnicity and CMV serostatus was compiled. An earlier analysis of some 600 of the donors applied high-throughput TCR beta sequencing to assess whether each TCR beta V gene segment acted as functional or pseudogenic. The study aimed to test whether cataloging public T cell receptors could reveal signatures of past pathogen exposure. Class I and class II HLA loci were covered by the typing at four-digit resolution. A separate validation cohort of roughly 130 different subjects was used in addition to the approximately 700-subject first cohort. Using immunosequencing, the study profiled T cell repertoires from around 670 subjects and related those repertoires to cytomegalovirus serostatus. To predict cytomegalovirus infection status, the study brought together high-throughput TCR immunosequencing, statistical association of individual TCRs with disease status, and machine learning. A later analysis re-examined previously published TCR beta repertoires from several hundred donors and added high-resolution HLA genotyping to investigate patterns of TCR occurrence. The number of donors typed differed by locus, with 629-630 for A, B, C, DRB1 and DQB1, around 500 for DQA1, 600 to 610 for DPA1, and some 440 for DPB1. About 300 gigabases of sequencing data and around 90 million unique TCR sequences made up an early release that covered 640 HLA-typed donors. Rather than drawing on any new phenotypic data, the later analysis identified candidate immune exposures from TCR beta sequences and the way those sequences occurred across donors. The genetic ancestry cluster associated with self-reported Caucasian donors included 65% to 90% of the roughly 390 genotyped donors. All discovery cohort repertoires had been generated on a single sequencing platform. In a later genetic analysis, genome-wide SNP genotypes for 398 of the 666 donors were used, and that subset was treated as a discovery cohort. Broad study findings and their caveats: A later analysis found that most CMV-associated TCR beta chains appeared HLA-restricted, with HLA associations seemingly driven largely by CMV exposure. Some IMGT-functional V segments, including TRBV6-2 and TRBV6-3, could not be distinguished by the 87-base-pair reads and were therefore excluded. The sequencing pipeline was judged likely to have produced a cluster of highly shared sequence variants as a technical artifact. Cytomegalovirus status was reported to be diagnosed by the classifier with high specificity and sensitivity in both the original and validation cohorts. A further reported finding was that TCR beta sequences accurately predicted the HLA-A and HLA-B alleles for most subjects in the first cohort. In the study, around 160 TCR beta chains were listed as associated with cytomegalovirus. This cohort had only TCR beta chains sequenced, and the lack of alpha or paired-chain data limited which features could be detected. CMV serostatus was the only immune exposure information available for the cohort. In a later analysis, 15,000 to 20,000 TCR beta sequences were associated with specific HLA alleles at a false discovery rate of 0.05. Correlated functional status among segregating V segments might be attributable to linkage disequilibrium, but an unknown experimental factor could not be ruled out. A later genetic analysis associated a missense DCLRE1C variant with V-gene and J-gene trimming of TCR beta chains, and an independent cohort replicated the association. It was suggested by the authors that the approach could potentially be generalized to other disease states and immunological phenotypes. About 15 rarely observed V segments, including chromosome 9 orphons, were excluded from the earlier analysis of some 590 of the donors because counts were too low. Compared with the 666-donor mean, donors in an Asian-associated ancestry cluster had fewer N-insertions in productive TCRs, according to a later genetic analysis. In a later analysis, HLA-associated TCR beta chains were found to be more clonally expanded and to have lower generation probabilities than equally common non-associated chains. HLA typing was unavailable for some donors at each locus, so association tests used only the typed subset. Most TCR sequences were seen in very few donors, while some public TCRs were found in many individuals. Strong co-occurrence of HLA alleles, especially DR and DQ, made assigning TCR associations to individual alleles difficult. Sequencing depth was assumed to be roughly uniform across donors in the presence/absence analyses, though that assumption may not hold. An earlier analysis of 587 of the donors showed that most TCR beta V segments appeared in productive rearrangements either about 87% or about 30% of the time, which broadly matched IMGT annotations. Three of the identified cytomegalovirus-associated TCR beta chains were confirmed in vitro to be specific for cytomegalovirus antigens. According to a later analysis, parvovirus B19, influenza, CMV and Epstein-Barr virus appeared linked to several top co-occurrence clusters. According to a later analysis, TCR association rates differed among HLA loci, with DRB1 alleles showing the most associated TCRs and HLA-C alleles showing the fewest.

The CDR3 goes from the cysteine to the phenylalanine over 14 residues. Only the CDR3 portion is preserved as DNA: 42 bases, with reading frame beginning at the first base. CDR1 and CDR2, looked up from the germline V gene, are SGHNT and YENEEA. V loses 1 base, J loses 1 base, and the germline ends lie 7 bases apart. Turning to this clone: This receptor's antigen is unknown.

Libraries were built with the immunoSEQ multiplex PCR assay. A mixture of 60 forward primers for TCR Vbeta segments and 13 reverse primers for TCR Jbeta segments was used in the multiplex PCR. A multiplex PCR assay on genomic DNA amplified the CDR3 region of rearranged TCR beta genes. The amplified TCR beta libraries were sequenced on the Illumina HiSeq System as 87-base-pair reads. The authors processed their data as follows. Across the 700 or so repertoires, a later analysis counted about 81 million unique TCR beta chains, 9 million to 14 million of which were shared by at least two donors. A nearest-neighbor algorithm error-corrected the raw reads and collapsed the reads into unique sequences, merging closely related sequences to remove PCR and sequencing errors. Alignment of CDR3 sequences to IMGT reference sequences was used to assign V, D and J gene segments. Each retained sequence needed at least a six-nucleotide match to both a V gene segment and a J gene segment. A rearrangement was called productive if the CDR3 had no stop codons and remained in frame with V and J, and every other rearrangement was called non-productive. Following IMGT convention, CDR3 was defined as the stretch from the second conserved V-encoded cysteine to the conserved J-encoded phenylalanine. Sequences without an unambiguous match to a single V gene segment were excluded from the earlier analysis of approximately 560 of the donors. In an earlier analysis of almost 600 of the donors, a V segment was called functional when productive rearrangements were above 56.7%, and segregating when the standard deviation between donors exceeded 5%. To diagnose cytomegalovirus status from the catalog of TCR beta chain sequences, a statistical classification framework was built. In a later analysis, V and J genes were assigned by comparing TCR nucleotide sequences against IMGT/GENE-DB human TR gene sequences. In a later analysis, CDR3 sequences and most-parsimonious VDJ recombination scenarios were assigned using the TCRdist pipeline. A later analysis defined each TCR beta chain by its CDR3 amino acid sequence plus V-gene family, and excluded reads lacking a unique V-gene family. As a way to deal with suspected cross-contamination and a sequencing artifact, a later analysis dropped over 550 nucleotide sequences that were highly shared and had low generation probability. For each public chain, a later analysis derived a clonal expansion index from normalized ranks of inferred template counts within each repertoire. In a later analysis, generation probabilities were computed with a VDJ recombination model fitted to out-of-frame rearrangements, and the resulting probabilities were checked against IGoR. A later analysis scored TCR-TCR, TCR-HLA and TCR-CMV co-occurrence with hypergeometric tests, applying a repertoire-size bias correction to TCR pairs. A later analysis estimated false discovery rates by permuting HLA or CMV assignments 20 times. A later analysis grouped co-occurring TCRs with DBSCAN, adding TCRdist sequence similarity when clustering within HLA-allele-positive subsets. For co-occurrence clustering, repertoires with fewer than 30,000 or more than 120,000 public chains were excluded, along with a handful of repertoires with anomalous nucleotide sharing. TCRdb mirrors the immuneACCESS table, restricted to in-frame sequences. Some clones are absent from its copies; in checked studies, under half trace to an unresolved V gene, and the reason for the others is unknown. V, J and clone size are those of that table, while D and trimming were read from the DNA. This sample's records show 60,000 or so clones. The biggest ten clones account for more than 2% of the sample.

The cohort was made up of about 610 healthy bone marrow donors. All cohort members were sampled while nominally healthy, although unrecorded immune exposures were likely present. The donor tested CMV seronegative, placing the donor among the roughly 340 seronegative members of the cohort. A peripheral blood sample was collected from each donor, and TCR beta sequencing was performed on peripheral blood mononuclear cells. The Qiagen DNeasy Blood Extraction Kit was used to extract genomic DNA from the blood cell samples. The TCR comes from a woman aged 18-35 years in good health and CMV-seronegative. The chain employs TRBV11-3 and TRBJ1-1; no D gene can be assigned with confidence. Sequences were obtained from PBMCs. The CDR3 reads CASSLGGGNTEAFF. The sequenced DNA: TGTGCCAGCAGCTTAGGGGGAGGGAACACTGAAGCTTTCTTT.